The 10 T cell receptor beta chains below were found in one sample sequenced in a study of CD8+CD57+ T cells in acquired aplastic anemia. TCR beta VDJ and CDR3 profiles were obtained from a genomic DNA template. TCRdb used MiXCR to reprocess the reads, holding one entry per CDR3 protein. Altogether under 40,000 distinct CDR3 sequences are present, more than 65% being singletons, with the ten largest covering 22%. What was sequenced was sorted CD4+, CD8+, or CD8+CD57+ T cells (not recorded which) from PBMCs. These TCRs come from a human donor in good health, serving as a control.

CDR3 in DNA: TGTGCCAGCACAGACACCCCAGGCCAGCCCCAGCATTTT. Translation: CASTDTPGQPQHF. The chain joins TRBV7-2 to TRBJ1-5; D unclear. V lost 7 bases to trimming and J lost 7 bases, with 14 bases between them. The CDR3 consists of 13 residues. CDR1 and CDR2 from the germline V gene are SGHTA and FQGNSA.

V gene TRBV6-2 or TRBV6-3 combines with J gene TRBJ2-1, with 10 bases aligning to TRBD1. Per germline, CDR1 MNHEY and CDR2 SVGEGT. This CDR3 region has 13 residues. V shed 8 bases and J 5 bases; nucleotides not matched to a gene: 3. The CDR3 DNA sequence: TGTGCCAGCGGGGACAGGGGAAACAATGAGCAGTTCTTC. Translating it yields CASGDRGNNEQFF.

The chain carries TRBV20-1 and TRBJ1-6; D unresolved. Trimming stripped 6 bases from V and 9 bases from J, with 18 bases between. The CDR3 has 14 residues. Germline lookup yields CDR1 DFQATT and CDR2 SNEGSKA (reference sequence). The CDR3 DNA reads TGCAGTGCCAGATACCCGGACCGGGGTTCACCCCTCCACTTT. It encodes CSARYPDRGSPLHF.

The chain has TRBV29-1 and TRBJ2-3, with 13 positions matching TRBD2. V dropped 4 bases and J dropped 2; count of bases not matched to a gene: 3. In germline, CDR1 is SQVTM, CDR2 ANQGSEA. This CDR3 contains 15 residues. The CDR3 sequence is CSVAGLAGTTDTQYF. The CDR3 bases are TGCAGCGTTGCGGGACTAGCGGGGACCACAGATACGCAGTATTTT.

The chain employs TRBV10-3 and TRBJ1-6; D gene ambiguous. The CDR3 totals 11 residues. V shed 3 bases and J shed 15 bases, with 9 bases lying between them. Per germline, CDR1 ENHRY and CDR2 SYGVKD. This CDR3 is CAISEGSYLHF. In DNA form, the CDR3 reads TGTGCCATCAGTGAAGGGAGCTACCTCCACTTT.

This clonotype was seen a single time. This chain joins TRBV11-1 and TRBJ1-2, with TRBD1 identical over 12 bases. The CDR3 totals 17 residues. V gave up 4 bases and J gave up 5 bases; unmatched junction bases: 11. Looked up from germline, CDR1 is SGHAT and CDR2 is FQDESV (reference sequence). The CDR3 here is CASSSQKPGQGAYGYTF. The CDR3 DNA sequence: TGTGCCAGCAGCTCCCAGAAACCGGGACAGGGGGCGTATGGCTACACCTTC.

This chain's CDR3 is CASKRDRFGLNYGYTF. CDR3 DNA: TGTGCCAGTAAGAGGGACAGGTTCGGGTTGAACTATGGCTACACCTTC. The V call is TRBV19, the J call TRBJ1-2; 8 bases are a match to TRBD1. Germline V gives CDR1 LNHDA, CDR2 SQIVND (reference sequence). Losses at the gene ends were 7 bases for V and 2 bases for J; bases not matched to a gene: 12. This CDR3 region has 16 residues.

The V gene is TRBV20-1, the J gene TRBJ1-1, with TRBD1 matching 8 bases. The V gene end was trimmed by 6 bases and the J gene end by 4 bases; junction bases not matched to a gene: 4. The germline V gene has CDR1 DFQATT and CDR2 SNEGSKA (reference sequence). The CDR3 runs to 12 residues. CDR3 bases: TGCAGTGCAACAGGGGGAGGCACTGAAGCTTTCTTT. Its protein product is CSATGGGTEAFF.

The V gene is TRBV5-1, the J gene TRBJ2-3; D ambiguous. The CDR3 consists of 12 residues. CDR1 and CDR2 from the germline V gene are SGHRS and YFSETQ. Trimming pared 4 bases from V and 0 bases from J, leaving 3 bases between. The CDR3 spells CASSESTDTQYF. CDR3 nucleotide sequence: TGCGCCAGCAGCGAAAGCACAGATACGCAGTATTTT.

The table lists this clonotype with a few counts. The V gene is TRBV7-6, the J gene TRBJ1-6; D is unresolved. Trimming took off 1 base at V and 7 bases at J, with 5 bases between the two ends. This CDR3 contains 13 residues. CDR1 and CDR2 (germline): SGHVS, FNYEAQ. This CDR3 is CASSLGRNSPLHF. CDR3 coding DNA: TGTGCCAGCAGCTTAGGTCGCAATTCACCCCTCCACTTT.